This TCR beta chain was sequenced for a study of T-cell reconstitution after alpha-beta-depleted transplantation in children. Unique molecular identifiers were used in preparing the TCRbeta library. TCRdb ran MiXCR on the PCR reads and lists one entry per CDR3 protein. The sample consists of 490,000 or so distinct CDR3 sequences, 12% of them appearing once. A few counts support this clonotype. This CDR3 has 16 residues. Germline V gene data show CDR1 as SGHTA and CDR2 as FQGNSA. The V and J ends lost 5 bases and 6 bases, in that order; junction bases with no gene match: 9. The clonotype originates from a human donor who donated a stem cell graft to a child with combined immunodeficiency. The chain has TRBV7-2 and TRBJ2-2, with 10 bases matching TRBD2. The sequencing here drew on PBMCs from the stem cell graft donor, taken from the stem cell graft. The CDR3 bases are TGTGCCAGCAGCCCTCCCAGCGGGAGGGGGTCCGGGGAGCTGTTTTTT. It encodes CASSPPSGRGSGELFF.